This T cell receptor beta chain was recorded in a study of T cells expressing NK-cell markers. After re-calling the 5' RACE reads, TCRdb lists one entry per CDR3 protein, DNA absent. The sample table sets out more than 400,000 distinct CDR3 sequences. Germline V gives CDR1 LGHNT, CDR2 FRNRAP. CDR3 length equals 17 residues. Material for sequencing was blood T cells: a sorted CD56 or NKG2C T cell subset, CD4+ or CD8+ T cells, or bulk PBMC T cells (not recorded which). The receptor's source is a woman aged 18 to 75 in good health. The chain recombines TRBV12-5 with TRBJ1-1; lacking DNA, the TRBD1 call made by TCRdb goes unchecked. CDR3 protein: CASGLARTGALNTEAFF.